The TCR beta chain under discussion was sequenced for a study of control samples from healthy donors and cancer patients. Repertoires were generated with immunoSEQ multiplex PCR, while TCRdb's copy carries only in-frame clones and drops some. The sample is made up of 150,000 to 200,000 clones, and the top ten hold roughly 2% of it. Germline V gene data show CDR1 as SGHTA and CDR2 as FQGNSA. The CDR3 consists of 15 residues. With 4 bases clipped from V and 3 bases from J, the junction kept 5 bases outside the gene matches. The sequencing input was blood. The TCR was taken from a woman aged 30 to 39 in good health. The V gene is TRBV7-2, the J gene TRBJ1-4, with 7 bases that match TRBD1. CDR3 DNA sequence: TGTGCCAGCAGCTCTCGACAGGGTCCTAATGAAAAACTGTTTTTT. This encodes CASSSRQGPNEKLFF.